The 20 T cell receptor beta chains in this list originate from one sample, sequenced in a study of cytomegalovirus exposure and HLA in healthy donors. The PCR contained 60 Vbeta and 13 Jbeta primers. The data were produced by immunoSEQ multiplex PCR, yet TCRdb's version contains in-frame clones alone and is incomplete. This sample has some 140,000 clones, with more than 60% found just once. Sequencing was performed on PBMCs. The source of these receptors is a woman between 18 and 30 years old in good health and CMV-seronegative.

The chain uses TRBV19 and TRBJ1-1; no definite D call. The V end was cut by 8 bases, the J end by 4 bases, with 20 bases between. The germline V gene has CDR1 LNHDA and CDR2 SQIVND (reference sequence). The CDR3 is made up of 15 amino acids. This CDR3 is CASRPRRIGITEAFF. The CDR3 DNA sequence: TGTGCCAGTCGTCCCCGGAGGATCGGAATCACTGAAGCTTTCTTT. Supplemented by reference TRBV19 and TRBJ1-1, the full variable domain reads DGGITQSPKYLFRKEGQNVTLSCEQNLNHDAMYWYRQDPGQGLRLIYYSQIVNDFQKGDIAEGYSVSREKKESFPLTVTSAQKNPTAFYLCASRPRRIGITEAFFGQGTRLTVV.

The rearrangement links TRBV13 to TRBJ1-5; D remains unclear. Trimming left V 0 bases short and J 0 bases short, with 6 bases between. The CDR3 is made up of 15 amino acids. Looked up from germline, CDR1 is PRHDT and CDR2 is FYEKMQ (reference sequence). The CDR3 loop reads CASSLGPDSNQPQHF. As DNA, the CDR3 is TGTGCCAGCAGCTTAGGTCCAGATAGCAATCAGCCCCAGCATTTT.

The rearrangement uses TRBV2 and TRBJ1-2; D perhaps matches TRBD1 (5 bases). Trimming left V 8 bases short and J 2 bases short, with 12 bases between. Per the germline V gene, CDR1 is SNHLY and CDR2 is FYNNEI. This CDR3 comprises 13 residues. The CDR3 spells CASSLGGNYGYTF. The CDR3 DNA is TGTGCCAGCTCCCTGGGGGGAAACTATGGCTACACCTTC.

This clone was picked up one time. The chain couples TRBV29-1 to TRBJ1-4; weak D call: TRBD1 (6 bases). V lost 5 bases, J lost 5 bases, and 9 bases lay in between. CDR1 SQVTM and CDR2 ANQGSEA come from the germline V gene. This CDR3 comprises 12 residues. The CDR3 loop is CSVSGTNEKLFF. The DNA of the CDR3 is TGCAGCGTTTCCGGGACAAATGAAAAACTGTTTTTT.

This clone appeared once. The chain carries TRBV28 and TRBJ1-5; 8 nucleotides line up with TRBD1. The V gene's germline CDR1 is MDHEN and CDR2 SYDVKM. The CDR3 is made up of 15 amino acids. The V gene end was trimmed by 8 bases and the J gene end by 7 bases; junction bases not matched to a gene: 13. This CDR3 reads CASPPDRERGQPQHF. The CDR3 coding sequence is TGTGCCAGCCCTCCGGACAGGGAGCGCGGGCAGCCCCAGCATTTT.

Note on this clone: At the DNA level, this CDR3 is encoded by other sequences in the same sample as well. The rearrangement uses TRBV5-1 and TRBJ2-5; D remains unclear. V was cut by 0 bases and J by 5 bases, with 5 bases left in between. The germline V gene has CDR1 SGHRS and CDR2 YFSETQ. The CDR3 is made up of 12 amino acids. CDR3 bases: TGCGCCAGCAGCTTGGTACGGGAGACCCAGTACTTC. It translates to CASSLVRETQYF. Filled out from reference TRBV5-1 and TRBJ2-5, the complete variable domain reads KAGVTQTPRYLIKTRGQQVTLSCSPISGHRSVSWYQQTPGQGLQFLFEYFSETQRNKGNFPGRFSGRQFSNSRSEMNVSTLELGDSALYLCASSLVRETQYFGPGTRLLVL.

This rearrangement joins TRBV6-4 to TRBJ2-5; TRBD2 agrees at 12 bases. CDR1 and CDR2 (germline): MRHNA, SNTAGT. V dropped 7 bases and J dropped 5; count of bases not matched to a gene: 8. The CDR3 has 15 amino acids. The CDR3 DNA reads TGTGCCAGCAACCCACTAGCGGGAGGTGGGGAGACCCAGTACTTC. It is translated as CASNPLAGGGETQYF.

The CDR3 loop is CASSAHGGETQYF. CDR3 in DNA: TGTGCCAGCAGCGCACACGGGGGGGAGACCCAGTACTTC. V and J are TRBV9 and TRBJ2-5; 7 positions match TRBD2. The germline V gene has CDR1 SGDLS and CDR2 YYNGEE. CDR3 length: 13 amino acids. Trimming removed 3 bases from V and 5 bases from J; junction bases left unmatched: 4.

Comment on this clone: Distinct nucleotide sequences in the sample also encode this CDR3. The J gene is TRBJ1-1, the V gene TRBV6-5; unclear D gene. The CDR3 length is 14 residues. The germline V and J ends were trimmed by 3 bases and 0 bases, with 8 bases remaining between them. Germline values: CDR1 MNHEY, CDR2 SVGAGI. The CDR3 here is CASSYSRVNTEAFF. CDR3 nucleotide sequence: TGTGCCAGCAGTTATAGCCGGGTGAACACTGAAGCTTTCTTT.

The J gene is TRBJ1-2, the V gene TRBV5-1; D gene unclear. Between the trimmed V and J ends, which lost 0 bases and 4 bases, there was a span of 13 bases. Germline CDR1 SGHRS, CDR2 YFSETQ. The CDR3 loop spans 15 amino acids. The CDR3 coding sequence is TGCGCCAGCAGCTTGGACAGTACCCCCCCCTATGGCTACACCTTC. As protein: CASSLDSTPPYGYTF.

The chain uses TRBV7-8 and TRBJ1-4; weak D call: TRBD1 (5 bases). This CDR3 is built from 15 residues. V was shortened by 3 bases and J by 8 bases, with 16 bases between the two germline ends. Germline V gene lookup returns CDR1 SGHVS and CDR2 FQNEAQ. CDR3 in amino acids: CASSLVGGDVEKLFF. Written as DNA, the CDR3 is TGTGCCAGCAGCTTGGTGGGAGGGGATGTGGAAAAACTGTTTTTT.

The rearrangement links TRBV27 to TRBJ1-5; no firm D call. The length of the CDR3 is 12 residues. CDR1 is MNHEY, CDR2 SMNVEV, per germline (reference sequence). Trimming stripped 4 bases from V and 6 bases from J, with 7 bases between. CDR3 sequence (DNA): TGTGCCAGCAGTTATGGGAGTCAGCCCCAGCATTTT. This gives the protein CASSYGSQPQHF.

The rearrangement links TRBV12-5 to TRBJ2-5, with 10 bases fitting TRBD2. Germline V gene lookup returns CDR1 LGHNT and CDR2 FRNRAP. The CDR3 has 13 residues. Losses at the gene ends were 6 bases for V and 7 bases for J; bases not matched to a gene: 5. Here the CDR3 DNA reads TGTGCTAGTGGCCCGCAGCGGGGGGGGACCCAGTACTTC. This gives the protein CASGPQRGGTQYF.

This chain links TRBV11-2 with TRBJ2-1; tentative D call: TRBD1 (8 bases). The length of the CDR3 is 14 residues. V gave up 3 bases and J gave up 9 bases, with 15 bases separating them. Germline V gives CDR1 SGHAT, CDR2 FQNNGV. DNA for the CDR3: TGTGCCAGCAGCTTTAGGACAGGGAGGGCTGAGCAGTTCTTC. It yields the protein CASSFRTGRAEQFF. The variable domain in full, with the rest retrieved from reference TRBV11-2 and TRBJ2-1, is EAGVAQSPRYKIIEKRQSVAFWCNPISGHATLYWYQQILGQGPKLLIQFQNNGVVDDSQLPKDRFSAERLKGVDSTLKIQPAKLEDSAVYLCASSFRTGRAEQFFGPGTRLTVL.

J is TRBJ2-7 and V is TRBV29-1, with TRBD1 identical over 8 bases. The CDR3 has 15 residues. V shed 4 bases, J shed 7 bases, and the junction held 15 bases outside the gene matches. Germline CDR1 SQVTM, CDR2 ANQGSEA. CDR3 in amino acids: CSVGLPETGAGEQYF. The CDR3, as DNA: TGCAGCGTTGGTCTCCCCGAGACAGGGGCTGGGGAGCAGTACTTC.

The CDR3 here is CASSSTGEKLFF. The CDR3 DNA follows: TGTGCCAGCAGCTCGACAGGAGAAAAACTGTTTTTT. The chain is built from TRBV5-6 and TRBJ1-4, with a weak D call TRBD1 (6 bases). Trimming cost V 3 bases and J 8 bases, with 8 bases left between them. Germline V CDR1 and CDR2: SGHDT, YYEEEE. The CDR3 sequence is 12 residues long.

The rearrangement uses TRBV6-1 and TRBJ1-5, with a weak D call TRBD1 (5 bases). Germline-derived CDR1 and CDR2 are MNHNS and SASEGT. The CDR3 has 17 residues. Trimming cost V 4 bases and J 3 bases, with 19 bases left between them. The CDR3 reads CASSAYPETAFNQPQHF. DNA of the CDR3: TGTGCCAGCAGTGCCTATCCCGAGACAGCTTTCAATCAGCCCCAGCATTTT.

Note on this clone: One end of the junction varies from germline; a read error may be responsible. This sample includes further DNA sequences coding for the same CDR3. The genes are TRBV5-1 and TRBJ1-5; 8 positions match TRBD1. Germline V gene data show CDR1 as SGHRS and CDR2 as YFSETQ. This CDR3 is 17 amino acids long. The CDR3 spells CASSPSPGTGFNQPQHF. CDR3 nucleotides: TGCGCCAGCAGCCCCTCTCCCGGGACAGGATTCAATCAGCCCCAACATTTT.

This CDR3 is CASSLRSGSTYEQYF. The CDR3 DNA is TGTGCCAGCAGCTTAAGAAGCGGGAGCACCTACGAGCAGTACTTC. V and J are TRBV11-2 and TRBJ2-7; 8 nucleotides agree with TRBD2. Germline V gene data show CDR1 as SGHAT and CDR2 as FQNNGV. The CDR3 totals 15 residues. J was trimmed by 2 bases and V by 2 bases; bases with no gene match: 5.

The rearrangement links TRBV6-1 to TRBJ1-2, with TRBD1 as a possible D gene (6 bases). The CDR3 spans 14 residues. Germline loops: CDR1 MNHNS, CDR2 SASEGT. V shed 7 bases and J shed 4 bases, with 16 bases lying between them. The CDR3 loop reads CASTEGGWVYGYTF. CDR3 nucleotides: TGTGCCAGCACCGAGGGGGGGTGGGTCTATGGCTACACCTTC.